The 32 T cell receptor beta chains listed next were all sequenced from one sample in a study of shared clonotypes between healthy human individuals. TCRdb keeps only in-frame clones here, not all; method: immunoSEQ multiplex PCR. The sample records 2.3 million or so clones, about 92% being singletons. The material sequenced was naive CD4+ T cells from PBMCs. Indicated subset: CD45RA+ positively selected. The receptors derive from a man aged 18 to 29 in good health. Some clones in this sample may be carry-over from other donors' samples.

The rearrangement uses TRBV6-6 and TRBJ2-7; D ambiguous. In germline, CDR1 is MNHNY, CDR2 SVGAGI (reference sequence). Between the trimmed V and J ends, which lost 3 bases and 2 bases, there was a span of 14 bases. This CDR3 region has 15 residues. The CDR3 loop is CASSYTAKATYEQYF. In nucleotides, the CDR3 is TGTGCCAGCAGTTATACGGCGAAAGCTACCTACGAGCAGTACTTC.

The rearrangement joins TRBV28 to TRBJ2-1; unclear D gene. V lost 4 bases to trimming and J lost 0 bases, with 7 bases between them. CDR3 length: 14 amino acids. Germline V CDR1 and CDR2: MDHEN, SYDVKM. The CDR3 loop reads CASSYSVSYNEQFF. CDR3 nucleotides: TGTGCCAGCAGTTACAGTGTCTCCTACAATGAGCAGTTCTTC.

The V call is TRBV11-1, the J call TRBJ2-2, with TRBD1 as a possible D gene (6 bases). V gave up 5 bases and J gave up 2 bases, with 12 bases separating them. Germline loops: CDR1 SGHAT, CDR2 FQDESV (reference sequence). The CDR3 is 15 residues long. The CDR3: CASSIPRGNTGELFF. The CDR3 DNA reads TGTGCCAGCAGCATACCCAGGGGAAACACCGGGGAGCTGTTTTTT.

The chain links TRBV2 to TRBJ1-2, with D unresolved. The CDR3 consists of 12 residues. Germline lookup yields CDR1 SNHLY and CDR2 FYNNEI. Between the trimmed V and J ends, which lost 3 bases and 7 bases, there was a span of 9 bases. The CDR3 spells CASSDPRGGYTF. The CDR3 DNA is TGTGCCAGCAGTGACCCCCGGGGTGGCTACACCTTC.

This chain joins TRBV25-1 and TRBJ2-7, with 10 nucleotides matching TRBD1. The CDR3 loop spans 14 amino acids. CDR1 and CDR2 from the germline V gene are MGHDK and SYGVNS. J gave up 6 bases and V 6 bases, and 8 bases lay outside the gene matches. CDR3 amino acids: CASRGDRGGREQYF. The DNA for the CDR3 is TGTGCCAGCAGGGGGGACAGGGGAGGTCGCGAGCAGTACTTC.

This clone was counted a single time. The chain links TRBV28 to TRBJ1-5, with D perhaps TRBD1 (5 bases). Germline V CDR1 and CDR2: MDHEN, SYDVKM. The CDR3 contains 16 residues. Trimming cost V 6 bases and J 3 bases, with 18 bases left between them. CDR3 bases: TGTGCCAGCAGACTCCCTGGGGCAGGACTCAATCAGCCCCAGCATTTT. It encodes CASRLPGAGLNQPQHF.

V usage is TRBV7-2 and J usage is TRBJ1-1; TRBD1 might be the D (5 bases). The CDR3 is 15 amino acids. Germline lookup yields CDR1 SGHTA and CDR2 FQGNSA. Between the trimmed V and J ends, which lost 2 bases and 1 base, there was a span of 11 bases. CDR3 in amino acids: CASSLSGGGNTEAFF. The CDR3 nucleotides read TGTGCCAGCAGCTTAAGTGGGGGAGGGAACACTGAAGCTTTCTTT.

CDR3: CAWSVRLVGYNEQFF. CDR3 DNA: TGTGCCTGGAGTGTGAGACTAGTCGGCTACAATGAGCAGTTCTTC. The chain is built from TRBV30 and TRBJ2-1, with a weak D call TRBD2 (6 bases). CDR1 is GTSNPN, CDR2 SVGIG, per germline (reference sequence). The CDR3 length is 15 residues. Trimming pared 0 bases from V and 3 bases from J, leaving 12 bases between.

V and J are TRBV7-2 and TRBJ2-1, with D unresolved. This CDR3 spans 16 amino acids. V lost 0 bases and J 6 bases, leaving 15 bases between the germline ends. The V gene's germline CDR1 is SGHTA and CDR2 FQGNSA. In nucleotides, the CDR3 is TGTGCCAGCAGCTTAGCGGGGAAATATCCGTCCAATGAGCAGTTCTTC. As protein: CASSLAGKYPSNEQFF.

As to this clone: Additional DNA sequences in this sample encode the identical CDR3. The chain links TRBV7-9 to TRBJ2-7; 11 bases line up with TRBD2. Trimming took 3 bases from V and 1 from J; bases not matched to a gene: 2. From germline, CDR1 is SEHNR and CDR2 FQNEAQ (reference sequence). The CDR3 runs to 15 residues. Here the CDR3 DNA reads TGTGCCAGCAGCTTGGGGACTAGCGGTTCCTACGAGCAGTACTTC. This encodes CASSLGTSGSYEQYF.

This chain joins TRBV6-1 and TRBJ1-1; D ambiguous. V shed 6 bases and J shed 6 bases, with 20 bases lying between them. The germline gives CDR1 MNHNS, CDR2 SASEGT. This CDR3 is 15 amino acids long. Here the CDR3 reads CASSDPTDRGAEAFF. The CDR3 DNA reads as TGTGCCAGCAGCGACCCCACGGATCGGGGTGCTGAAGCTTTCTTT.

The CDR3 DNA is TGTGCCAGCAGGCAGCGGGAGCCAGAGACCCAGTACTTC. Its protein product is CASRQREPETQYF. The chain couples TRBV5-4 to TRBJ2-5; 8 bases are shared with TRBD2. V lost 5 bases and J lost 4; bases outside the gene matches: 4. The CDR3 loop spans 13 amino acids. Germline V gene lookup returns CDR1 SGHNT and CDR2 YYREEE (reference sequence). Combining the CDR3 with reference TRBV5-4 and TRBJ2-5 gives the whole variable domain ETGVTQSPTHLIKTRGQQVTLRCSSQSGHNTVSWYQQALGQGPQFIFQYYREEENGRGNFPPRFSGLQFPNYSSELNVNALELDDSALYLCASRQREPETQYFGPGTRLLVL.

Details on this clone: Other DNA sequences in this specimen translate into the identical CDR3. The genes are TRBV7-3 and TRBJ2-3, with 11 bases lining up with TRBD2. J was trimmed by 0 bases and V by 5 bases; bases with no gene match: 4. The CDR3 loop spans 16 amino acids. CDR1 and CDR2 from the germline V gene are SGHTA and FQGTGA. The CDR3 region has the DNA TGTGCCAGCAGCCCAGGGACTAGCGGAAGCACAGATACGCAGTATTTT. It codes for CASSPGTSGSTDTQYF.

This clone has just one count. The CDR3, as DNA: TGTGCCAGCAGCCTCCCCGGTGTGGGTGCCTACGAGCAGTACTTC. Amino acids: CASSLPGVGAYEQYF. The genes are TRBV7-9 and TRBJ2-7; D uncertain. V dropped 5 bases and J dropped 2 bases, with 16 bases sitting between them. From germline, CDR1 is SEHNR and CDR2 FQNEAQ (reference sequence). This CDR3 region has 15 residues. The entire variable domain, with the rest obtained from reference TRBV7-9 and TRBJ2-7, is as follows: DTGVSQNPRHKITKRGQNVTFRCDPISEHNRLYWYRQTLGQGPEFLTYFQNEAQLEKSRLLSDRFSAERPKGSFSTLEIQRTEQGDSAMYLCASSLPGVGAYEQYFGPGTRLTVT.

Written as DNA, the CDR3 is TGTGCCAGCAGCGCAAGGTACCAAGAGACCCAGTACTTC. Its protein product is CASSARYQETQYF. The chain is built from TRBV7-2 and TRBJ2-5; no definite D call. V dropped 5 bases and J dropped 0 bases, with 7 bases sitting between them. CDR1 and CDR2 (germline): SGHTA, FQGNSA. This CDR3 is 13 amino acids long.

This clone was recorded a few times. V and J are TRBV5-1 and TRBJ2-7; D is unresolved. V shed 7 bases and J shed 5 bases, with 25 bases lying between them. CDR1 SGHRS and CDR2 YFSETQ come from the germline V gene. The CDR3 covers 16 residues. CDR3 sequence reads: CASRVSGGPPGDEQYF. CDR3 coding DNA: TGCGCCAGCCGAGTTTCGGGCGGACCGCCGGGCGACGAGCAGTACTTC.

The gene calls are TRBV9 and TRBJ2-3, with D unclear. The V end lost 4 bases, the J end lost 8 bases, and 23 bases lay between the germline ends. The CDR3 runs 16 residues. Germline-derived CDR1 and CDR2 are SGDLS and YYNGEE. The CDR3 DNA reads TGTGCCAGCAGCCCTAGTTCGCTTACCTATACGGGTACGCAGTATTTT. It translates to CASSPSSLTYTGTQYF. Full variable domain (rest looked up from reference TRBV9 and TRBJ2-3): DSGVTQTPKHLITATGQRVTLRCSPRSGDLSVYWYQQSLDQGLQFLIQYYNGEERAKGNILERFSAQQFPDLHSELNLSSLELGDSALYFCASSPSSLTYTGTQYFGPGTRLTVL.

V is TRBV2 and J is TRBJ2-1; D gene unclear. Trimming left V 6 bases short and J 6 bases short, with 12 bases between. Germline CDR1 is SNHLY and CDR2 is FYNNEI. This CDR3 is built from 13 residues. CDR3 coding DNA: TGTGCCAGCAGCAGCGAGAACCGCAATGAGCAGTTCTTC. Translating it yields CASSSENRNEQFF.

In its sample, this clone was seen once. The chain combines TRBV7-3 with TRBJ2-1, with 12 bases identical to TRBD2. The germline V gene encodes CDR1 SGHTA and CDR2 FQGTGA. The junction had 4 bases not matched to a gene; V was cut back by 1 base and J by 6 bases. The CDR3 is made up of 16 amino acids. For the CDR3, the DNA is TGTGCCAGCAGCTTAAGCCGACTAGCGGGGGCCAATGAGCAGTTCTTC. Amino acids: CASSLSRLAGANEQFF.

The chain's CDR3 is CASSPGPKGIDTQYF. In nucleotides, the CDR3 is TGCGCCAGCAGCCCCGGGCCAAAGGGGATCGATACGCAGTATTTT. This chain uses TRBV5-1 with TRBJ2-3, with D possibly matching TRBD1 (5 bases). CDR1 and CDR2 (germline): SGHRS, YFSETQ. CDR3 size: 15 residues. The V end lost 4 bases, the J end lost 6 bases, and 18 bases lay between the germline ends.

Note on this clone: The same CDR3 is also encoded by other DNA sequences in this sample. The chain carries TRBV7-2 and TRBJ2-5; D is possibly TRBD2 (5 bases). The CDR3 loop spans 13 amino acids. CDR1 and CDR2 from the germline V gene are SGHTA and FQGNSA. V was cut by 5 bases and J by 2 bases, with 9 bases left in between. The CDR3 sequence: CASSRGVQETQYF. CDR3 bases: TGTGCCAGCAGCCGGGGAGTTCAAGAGACCCAGTACTTC.

The chain recombines TRBV7-8 with TRBJ2-1; 7 bases match TRBD2. Trimming at V came to 3 bases and at J to 4 bases, leaving 9 bases not matched to a gene. The CDR3 loop spans 16 amino acids. The V gene's germline CDR1 is SGHVS and CDR2 FQNEAQ. The CDR3: CASSFLRRENYNEQFF. The CDR3 coding sequence is TGTGCCAGCAGCTTTTTGAGGCGGGAGAATTACAATGAGCAGTTCTTC.

This chain connects TRBV5-1 to TRBJ2-2; 11 positions match TRBD2. Germline V CDR1 and CDR2: SGHRS, YFSETQ. The CDR3 has 16 amino acids. Trimming removed 3 bases from V and 5 bases from J; junction bases left unmatched: 6. CDR3 region: CASSSTSGERTGELFF. The CDR3, as DNA: TGCGCCAGCAGCTCGACTAGCGGGGAGAGGACCGGGGAGCTGTTTTTT. The full variable domain, with the rest looked up from reference TRBV5-1 and TRBJ2-2, is KAGVTQTPRYLIKTRGQQVTLSCSPISGHRSVSWYQQTPGQGLQFLFEYFSETQRNKGNFPGRFSGRQFSNSRSEMNVSTLELGDSALYLCASSSTSGERTGELFFGEGSRLTVL.

The genes are TRBV14 and TRBJ1-4; D is possibly TRBD1 (5 bases). Germline CDR1 reads SGHDN; CDR2 reads FVKESK. CDR3 length: 15 amino acids. The germline V and J ends were trimmed by 4 bases and 5 bases, with 14 bases remaining between them. CDR3 region: CASSPRWGGNEKLFF. The CDR3 nucleotides read TGTGCCAGCAGCCCCCGATGGGGGGGAAATGAAAAACTGTTTTTT.

J is TRBJ2-1 and V is TRBV4-1; 11 bases fit TRBD2. This CDR3 contains 16 residues. With V trimmed by 1 base and J by 4 bases, 3 bases remained unmatched. Germline V gene sequence: CDR1 MGHRA, CDR2 YSYEKL. The CDR3 DNA is TGCGCCAGCAGCCAAGCTAGCGGGAGGTCTTACAATGAGCAGTTCTTC. The encoded protein is CASSQASGRSYNEQFF.

The CDR3 bases are TGTGCCACGTGTTGGGGCGGAAGAAACGAGCAGTACTTC. This encodes CATCWGGRNEQYF. The chain recombines TRBV28 with TRBJ2-7, with a possible D match to TRBD1 (5 bases). The CDR3 is made up of 13 amino acids. Germline V CDR1 and CDR2: MDHEN, SYDVKM. The V end was cut by 10 bases, the J end by 5 bases, with 18 bases between.

This chain joins TRBV2 and TRBJ1-4, with D unresolved. Deletions cut 5 bases from V and 0 bases from J, with 10 bases between. The germline V gene has CDR1 SNHLY and CDR2 FYNNEI. The CDR3 runs to 15 residues. The CDR3 coding sequence is TGTGCCAGCAGTATAGTCGGGGCAACTAATGAAAAACTGTTTTTT. This codes for CASSIVGATNEKLFF. Looking up the rest from reference TRBV2 and TRBJ1-4 gives the full variable domain: EPEVTQTPSHQVTQMGQEVILRCVPISNHLYFYWYRQILGQKVEFLVSFYNNEISEKSEIFDDQFSVERPDGSNFTLKIRSTKLEDSAMYFCASSIVGATNEKLFFGSGTQLSVL.

V and J are TRBV5-6 and TRBJ1-5; unclear D gene. The ends were cut back, 4 bases at V and 7 bases at J, with 12 bases in the middle. The germline gives CDR1 SGHDT, CDR2 YYEEEE. The CDR3 runs 13 residues. CDR3 loop: CASSREPGQPQHF. DNA of the CDR3: TGTGCCAGCAGCCGGGAGCCGGGCCAGCCCCAGCATTTT.

The genes are TRBV28 and TRBJ2-7, with 13 positions matching TRBD2. Losses at the gene ends were 5 bases for V and 5 bases for J; bases not matched to a gene: 9. This CDR3 contains 16 residues. Germline CDR1 is MDHEN and CDR2 is SYDVKM. The CDR3: CASSPGLAGLNHEQYF. CDR3 bases: TGTGCCAGCAGTCCGGGACTAGCGGGACTCAACCACGAGCAGTACTTC.

The genes are TRBV10-3 and TRBJ2-3; 9 bases are shared with TRBD2. V was clipped by 6 bases and J by 1 base; unmatched bases: 2. Germline V CDR1 and CDR2: ENHRY, SYGVKD. CDR3 length: 14 residues. In nucleotides, the CDR3 is TGTGCCATCAGCGAGCGGGAGGGCACAGATACGCAGTATTTT. This encodes CAISEREGTDTQYF.

This clone was observed a single time. This chain links TRBV29-1 with TRBJ2-3; D remains unclear. CDR1 SQVTM and CDR2 ANQGSEA come from the germline V gene. The V end was cut by 6 bases, the J end by 6 bases, with 10 bases between. CDR3 length: 11 amino acids. CDR3 residues: CSVPQADTQYF. The DNA for the CDR3 is TGCAGCGTCCCCCAGGCGGATACGCAGTATTTT.

V is TRBV28 and J is TRBJ2-6, with 10 positions matching TRBD1. J lost 4 bases, V lost 3 bases, and 15 bases had no gene match. This CDR3 has 20 residues. Germline CDR1 reads MDHEN; CDR2 reads SYDVKM. The chain's CDR3 is CASSLGYRDRGTSGANVLTF. The CDR3 DNA follows: TGTGCCAGCAGTTTGGGTTACCGGGACAGGGGAACGTCAGGGGCCAACGTCCTGACTTTC.